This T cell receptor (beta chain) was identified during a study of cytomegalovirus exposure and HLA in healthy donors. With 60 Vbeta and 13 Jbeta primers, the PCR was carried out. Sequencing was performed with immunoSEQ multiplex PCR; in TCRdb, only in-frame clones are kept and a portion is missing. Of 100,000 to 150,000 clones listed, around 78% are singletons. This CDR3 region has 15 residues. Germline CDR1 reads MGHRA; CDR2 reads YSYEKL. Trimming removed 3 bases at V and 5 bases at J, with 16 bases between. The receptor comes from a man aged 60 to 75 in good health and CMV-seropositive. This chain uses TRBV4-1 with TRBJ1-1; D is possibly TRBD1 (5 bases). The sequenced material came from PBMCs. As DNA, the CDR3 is TGCGCCAGCAGCCAGGGGGGACGGGGGACGACTGAAGCTTTCTTT. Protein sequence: CASSQGGRGTTEAFF.